The 29 T cell receptor beta chains reported below all come from one sample, sequenced in a study of human T cells and chemical hapten exposure. TCRdb reanalysed the RACE reads using MiXCR and keeps one entry per CDR3 protein. The sample yields 42,000 or so distinct CDR3 sequences, 4% seen once. Stated time point: patch test 1, 2 weeks after DPC sensitization. Treatment defined: therapeutic diphenylcyclopropenone sensitization with weekly scalp DPC. Total RNA was extracted from unfractionated whole blood. The source was whole blood, collected in connection with sensitization to the hapten diphenylcyclopropenone (DPC). These receptor sequences come from a man aged 45-65 years with alopecia areata. Some clones in this sample may be carry-over from other donors' samples.

This clonotype was observed many times. The chain combines TRBV5-1 with TRBJ2-1, with TRBD2 matching over 8 bases. The CDR3 has 15 residues. Germline V gene lookup returns CDR1 SGHRS and CDR2 YFSETQ. V shed 0 bases, J shed 7 bases, and the junction held 6 bases outside the gene matches. Here the CDR3 reads CASSLVSGRRNEQFF. The CDR3 region has the DNA TGCGCCAGCAGCTTGGTAAGCGGGAGAAGAAATGAGCAGTTCTTC.

This clonotype occurred many times. This rearrangement joins TRBV20-1 to TRBJ2-1; 7 nucleotides agree with TRBD1. Germline values: CDR1 DFQATT, CDR2 SNEGSKA (reference sequence). The CDR3 has 17 amino acids. With V trimmed by 0 bases and J by 0 bases, 8 bases remained unmatched. The CDR3 region is CSAREWGQSYSYNEQFF. CDR3 in DNA: TGCAGTGCTAGAGAGTGGGGACAGAGCTACTCCTACAATGAGCAGTTCTTC.

Many counts were recorded for this clonotype. V usage is TRBV25-1 and J usage is TRBJ1-2, with a tentative D call TRBD1 (6 bases). This CDR3 is 14 amino acids long. Germline values: CDR1 MGHDK, CDR2 SYGVNS. Trimming cost V 6 bases and J 3 bases, with 14 bases left between them. This chain's CDR3 is CASSLSDRDYGYTF. CDR3 nucleotides: TGTGCCAGCAGCCTGTCGGACAGAGACTATGGCTACACCTTC.

This clonotype was observed at least ten times. This chain joins TRBV2 and TRBJ2-6; no clear D. V lost 2 bases and J lost 7, with 15 bases in between. In germline, CDR1 is SNHLY, CDR2 FYNNEI. This CDR3 comprises 16 residues. The chain's CDR3 is CASSEYFPPGANVLTF. CDR3 coding DNA: TGTGCCAGCAGTGAATACTTCCCCCCCGGTGCCAACGTCCTGACTTTC.

This clonotype came up many times. J is TRBJ2-1 and V is TRBV7-2; the match to TRBD1 covers 7 bases. This CDR3 has 13 amino acids. J lost 7 bases, V lost 5 bases, and 5 bases had no gene match. Germline V gene data show CDR1 as SGHTA and CDR2 as FQGNSA. CDR3 protein: CASSPGQRNEQFF. Written as DNA, the CDR3 is TGTGCCAGCAGCCCGGGACAGAGGAATGAGCAGTTCTTC. Together with reference TRBV7-2 and TRBJ2-1, the CDR3 gives the full variable domain: GAGVSQSPSNKVTEKGKDVELRCDPISGHTALYWYRQSLGQGLEFLIYFQGNSAPDKSGLPSDRFSAERTGGSVSTLTIQRTQQEDSAVYLCASSPGQRNEQFFGPGTRLTVL.

This clonotype occurred many times. The gene calls are TRBV29-1 and TRBJ2-3; 9 nucleotides align to TRBD2. Per the germline V gene, CDR1 is SQVTM and CDR2 is ANQGSEA. Trimming at V came to 7 bases and at J to 4 bases, leaving 3 bases not matched to a gene. The CDR3 is 12 residues long. CDR3 nucleotides: TGCAGCGGCAGCGGGGGGTCAGATACGCAGTATTTT. Protein product: CSGSGGSDTQYF.

The table lists this clonotype with many counts. The chain couples TRBV12-3 or TRBV12-4 to TRBJ2-7, with 10 nucleotides matching TRBD1. The ends lost 6 bases at V and 9 bases at J; junction bases unmatched: 8. This CDR3 is 13 amino acids long. The CDR3 nucleotides are TGTGCCAGCAGCCGGGACAGGGGATGGGGGCAGTACTTC. This translates into CASSRDRGWGQYF.

V usage is TRBV19 and J usage is TRBJ1-5, with TRBD1 as a possible D gene (5 bases). V dropped 6 bases and J dropped 2 bases, with 11 bases sitting between them. There are 14 residues in the CDR3. Germline CDR1 and CDR2: LNHDA and SQIVND (reference sequence). The CDR3 nucleotides read TGTGCCAGTAGATCCAGGGAGCGCAATCAGCCCCAGCATTTT. Translation: CASRSRERNQPQHF.

Regarding this clonotype: This may be a read error, as it is one base from a much larger clone. The rearrangement uses TRBV23-1 and TRBJ2-7; unclear D gene. TRBV23-1 is classed as an ORF, of uncertain function. The CDR3 covers 11 residues. The CDR3 region is CANNPRKERYF. The DNA for the CDR3 is TGCGCCAACAACCCTAGAAAGGAGCGGTACTTC.

This clonotype was picked up one time. A much larger clone differs from this one at a single base, so this may be a read error. The J gene is TRBJ2-1, the V gene TRBV9; 11 bases are shared with TRBD2. This CDR3 has 14 residues. CDR1 and CDR2 from the germline V gene are SGDLS and YYNGEE. The trim removed 9 bases at V and 11 bases at J, leaving 13 bases unmatched. The CDR3 region has the DNA TGTGCCACCACCCTTGAGGTAGCGGGAGGGAAGCAGTTCTTC. It codes for CATTLEVAGGKQFF.

This clonotype came up many times. V and J are TRBV7-2 and TRBJ2-1, with D possibly being TRBD1 or TRBD2 (5 bases each). CDR1 is SGHTA and CDR2 is FQGNSA in the germline V gene. V lost 5 bases and J lost 1, with 12 bases in between. There are 15 residues in the CDR3. CDR3 amino acids: CASSLGTGSYNEQFF. The CDR3 DNA is TGTGCCAGCAGCCTCGGGACCGGATCCTACAATGAGCAGTTCTTC.

This clonotype has a count of ten or more. This rearrangement joins TRBV29-1 to TRBJ1-5; D unresolved. Deletions cut 4 bases from V and 1 base from J, with 5 bases between. This CDR3 is 12 amino acids long. The germline gives CDR1 SQVTM, CDR2 ANQGSEA. The CDR3 nucleotides are TGCAGCGTTGGAGGGAGCAATCAGCCCCAGCATTTT. It is translated as CSVGGSNQPQHF.

The genes are TRBV5-1 and TRBJ2-2; 9 positions match TRBD1. This CDR3 contains 16 residues. CDR1 is SGHRS, CDR2 YFSETQ, per germline. The ends lost 3 bases at V and 0 bases at J; junction bases unmatched: 3. CDR3 sequence reads: CASSSQGASNTGELFF. CDR3 nucleotides: TGCGCCAGCAGCTCACAGGGGGCGTCGAACACCGGGGAGCTGTTTTTT. Full variable domain (outside the CDR3, taken from reference TRBV5-1 and TRBJ2-2): KAGVTQTPRYLIKTRGQQVTLSCSPISGHRSVSWYQQTPGQGLQFLFEYFSETQRNKGNFPGRFSGRQFSNSRSEMNVSTLELGDSALYLCASSSQGASNTGELFFGEGSRLTVL.

This clonotype has ten or more counts. This chain uses TRBV29-1 with TRBJ1-2; D might be TRBD1 (5 bases). CDR1 and CDR2 (germline): SQVTM, ANQGSEA. The V end lost 6 bases, the J end lost 8 bases, and 19 bases lay between the germline ends. This CDR3 has 13 amino acids. CDR3 nucleotides: TGCAGCGTCGAACAAGGGGTAGCCCACGGCTACACCTTC. It is translated as CSVEQGVAHGYTF.

This clonotype was counted at least ten times. V gene TRBV7-9 combines with J gene TRBJ1-6; no clear D. Germline V gives CDR1 SEHNR, CDR2 FQNEAQ (reference sequence). This CDR3 region has 14 residues. Trimming removed 1 base from V and 6 bases from J, with 7 bases in between. CDR3 sequence (DNA): TGTGCCAGCAGCTTAGATACGACTAATTCACCCCTCCACTTT. This encodes CASSLDTTNSPLHF.

This clonotype was detected many times. At one end the junction does not follow the germline gene, possibly because of a read error. The V call is TRBV27, the J call TRBJ2-7; D assignment may be TRBD1 or TRBD2 (6 bases each). Germline V gene lookup returns CDR1 MNHEY and CDR2 SMNVEV (reference sequence). This CDR3 comprises 17 residues. The chain's CDR3 is CASSTRGGQFLSDEQYF. DNA of the CDR3: TGTGCCAGCAGTACCCGAGGGGGGCAGTTCCTCTCCGACGAGCAGTACTTC.

This clonotype was counted at least ten times. The chain links TRBV7-2 to TRBJ1-5; D uncertain. CDR1 is SGHTA and CDR2 is FQGNSA in the germline V gene. This CDR3 region has 13 residues. The V end was cut by 2 bases, the J end by 5 bases, with 7 bases between. This CDR3 reads CASSLSGDQPQHF. The CDR3 DNA follows: TGTGCCAGCAGCTTATCCGGGGATCAGCCCCAGCATTTT.

This clonotype has a count of ten or more. The CDR3 DNA reads as TGTGCCAGCAGTTCGGGACCCCGAGGGGAGACCCAGTACTTC. This translates into CASSSGPRGETQYF. The chain combines TRBV11-2 with TRBJ2-5; possibly TRBD1 or TRBD2 for D (5 bases each). Trimming removed 6 bases at V and 5 bases at J, with 16 bases between. CDR3 length: 14 amino acids. The V gene's germline CDR1 is SGHAT and CDR2 FQNNGV.

The V and J genes are TRBV16 and TRBJ1-2; 8 nucleotides align to TRBD1. This CDR3 region has 13 residues. V lost 6 bases to trimming and J lost 3 bases; unmatched junction nucleotides: 3. Germline values: CDR1 KGHSY, CDR2 FQNENV. The CDR3 DNA reads TGTGCCAGCAGAAAGGGACAGGACTATGGCTACACCTTC. It translates to CASRKGQDYGYTF.

The sample holds many counts of this clonotype. The chain is built from TRBV7-2 and TRBJ2-3; D remains ambiguous. Germline CDR1 is SGHTA and CDR2 is FQGNSA. The CDR3 consists of 14 residues. V was pared by 3 bases and J by 1 base, with 8 bases between. The CDR3 DNA follows: TGTGCCAGCAGCTTGGGCGCGCGCACAGATACGCAGTATTTT. This codes for CASSLGARTDTQYF.

This clonotype appeared many times. The chain links TRBV20-1 to TRBJ2-3, with 13 bases lining up with TRBD2. The CDR3 is made up of 15 amino acids. V lost 5 bases and J lost 6; bases outside the gene matches: 8. Germline CDR1 DFQATT, CDR2 SNEGSKA (reference sequence). The CDR3 nucleotides are TGCAGTGCTCCCCGGACTAGCGGGAGTCCGGATACGCAGTATTTT. Its protein product is CSAPRTSGSPDTQYF.

At least ten counts were recorded for this clonotype. The V gene is TRBV5-1, the J gene TRBJ2-1; 10 positions match TRBD2. This CDR3 contains 15 residues. Germline V CDR1 and CDR2: SGHRS, YFSETQ. Trimming removed 1 base from V and 7 bases from J; junction bases left unmatched: 5. CDR3 sequence reads: CASSLLSSGRNEQFF. CDR3 sequence (DNA): TGCGCCAGCAGCTTGTTGTCTAGCGGGAGAAATGAGCAGTTCTTC.

This clonotype was seen many times. This sequence joins TRBV28 and TRBJ2-1; 14 bases fit TRBD2. In germline, CDR1 is MDHEN, CDR2 SYDVKM. The CDR3 has 17 residues. The V segment lost 5 bases and the J segment 10 bases; nucleotides outside the gene matches: 13. The CDR3: CASSPGLAGASFEEQFF. DNA for the CDR3: TGTGCCAGCAGTCCGGGACTAGCGGGAGCATCGTTCGAAGAGCAGTTCTTC.

This clonotype was counted ten times or more. V gene TRBV29-1 combines with J gene TRBJ1-1; TRBD1 agrees at 7 bases. CDR3 size: 12 residues. V was pared by 6 bases and J by 1 base, with 2 bases of the junction left unmatched. Germline V gene lookup returns CDR1 SQVTM and CDR2 ANQGSEA. CDR3 amino acids: CSVAGGNTEAFF. The CDR3 bases are TGCAGCGTAGCAGGGGGGAACACTGAAGCTTTCTTT.

This clonotype was observed a handful of times. J is TRBJ2-7 and V is TRBV12-3 or TRBV12-4; no clear D gene. V was clipped by 7 bases and J by 0 bases, with 16 bases between them. CDR3 size: 15 residues. The CDR3 spells CASTTGPSSSYEQYF. The CDR3 DNA reads as TGTGCCAGCACTACCGGACCATCGAGCTCCTACGAGCAGTACTTC.

This clonotype was seen a few times. The V call is TRBV28, the J call TRBJ2-5; tentatively, D is TRBD1 (5 bases). Germline lookup yields CDR1 MDHEN and CDR2 SYDVKM. The germline V and J ends were trimmed by 3 bases and 1 base, with 12 bases remaining between them. The CDR3 loop spans 15 amino acids. CDR3 residues: CASSFDSLSQETQYF. In nucleotides, the CDR3 is TGTGCCAGCAGTTTTGACAGCCTCTCCCAAGAGACCCAGTACTTC.

There are many counts of this clonotype. Here the CDR3 DNA reads TGTGCCAGCAGCTCGTCCCTAGGAGGTTCCTACGAGCAGTACTTC. This encodes CASSSSLGGSYEQYF. V is TRBV7-2 and J is TRBJ2-7; a possible D gene is TRBD2 (5 bases). Trimming removed 4 bases at V and 1 base at J, with 14 bases between. Germline values: CDR1 SGHTA, CDR2 FQGNSA. This CDR3 region has 15 residues.

This clonotype was recorded many times. V is TRBV12-3 or TRBV12-4 and J is TRBJ2-1; TRBD2 agrees at 9 bases. The V and J ends lost 3 bases and 6 bases, in that order; junction bases with no gene match: 3. There are 14 residues in the CDR3. The CDR3 coding sequence is TGTGCCAGCAGTTTGATAGCGGGAGTCAATGAGCAGTTCTTC. Amino acids: CASSLIAGVNEQFF.

This sequence joins TRBV29-1 and TRBJ1-2; weak D call: TRBD1 (5 bases). Trimming stripped 7 bases from V and 6 bases from J, with 18 bases between. Germline V gene lookup returns CDR1 SQVTM and CDR2 ANQGSEA. This CDR3 has 13 amino acids. CDR3 sequence reads: CSAAPRGGDGYTF. The CDR3 coding sequence is TGCAGCGCGGCCCCCCGGGGGGGAGATGGCTACACCTTC.